The source of this T cell receptor (beta chain) is a study of T cell responses to AZD1222 COVID-19 vaccine. The study's findings and limits: Seropositivity was recorded at baseline in only 5 or 6 AZD1222 recipients. Spike as a whole was targeted by vaccine-associated CD4 TCRs, dominant at 160-218 and 743-854.

Assay: immunoSEQ multiplex PCR; the TCRdb copy retains only in-frame clones and omits some. The sample shows about 120,000 clones, 70% to 90% of them seen only once. Note on this clone: Its antigen remains unknown.

Deletions cut 1 base from V and 4 bases from J, with 7 bases between. This CDR3 region has 13 residues. Per germline, CDR1 LGHDT and CDR2 YNNKEL (reference sequence). The rearrangement links TRBV3-1 (or the pseudogene TRBV3-2) to TRBJ1-1; D is possibly TRBD1 (5 bases). The sample here was peripheral blood, taken on day 0 of AZD1222 vaccination. The TCR comes from an adult in good health. For the CDR3, the DNA is TGTGCCAGCAGCCAAGCGAGGGGCACTGAAGCTTTCTTT. This gives the protein CASSQARGTEAFF.